A single sample is the source of the 8 T cell receptor beta chains below, sequenced in a study of T cell responses to AZD1222 COVID-19 vaccine. The table came from immunoSEQ multiplex PCR; TCRdb's copy has only in-frame clones and leaves some out. Here the sample spans about 140,000 clones, less than 95% being singletons. The material was peripheral blood, obtained on day 0 of AZD1222 vaccination. The receptors derive from an adult in good health.

This sequence joins TRBV6-5 and TRBJ1-1, with 9 bases identical to TRBD1. Germline CDR1 reads MNHEY; CDR2 reads SVGAGI. The J segment lost 3 bases and the V segment lost 5 bases, leaving 7 bases of the junction unmatched. There are 15 residues in the CDR3. The DNA of the CDR3 is TGTGCCAGCAGTCGTCCGGGACAGGGAGACACTGAAGCTTTCTTT. Protein sequence: CASSRPGQGDTEAFF.

The chain joins TRBV3-1 (or the pseudogene TRBV3-2) to TRBJ2-7, with TRBD2 as a possible D gene (7 bases). This CDR3 is 14 amino acids long. Germline CDR1 is LGHDT and CDR2 is YNNKEL (reference sequence). Deletions cut 4 bases from V and 0 bases from J, with 10 bases between. The CDR3 sequence is CASSRAGASYEQYF. The DNA for the CDR3 is TGTGCCAGCAGCCGCGCGGGGGCCTCCTACGAGCAGTACTTC.

The rearrangement joins TRBV27 to TRBJ2-1; 9 bases map to TRBD1. This CDR3 has 16 amino acids. Germline loops: CDR1 MNHEY, CDR2 SMNVEV (reference sequence). Trimming at V came to 2 bases and at J to 4 bases, leaving 6 bases not matched to a gene. The DNA of the CDR3 is TGTGCCAGCAGTTTAGGTCGGGGACAGGGATACAATGAGCAGTTCTTC. Translated, it gives CASSLGRGQGYNEQFF.

The rearrangement links TRBV28 to TRBJ1-3, with no clear D. The CDR3 loop spans 17 amino acids. Between the trimmed V and J ends, which lost 4 bases and 3 bases, there was a span of 19 bases. The germline V gene encodes CDR1 MDHEN and CDR2 SYDVKM. The CDR3 is CASSSRFFSYFGNTIYF. Here the CDR3 DNA reads TGTGCCAGCAGTTCGCGATTTTTCTCCTACTTTGGAAACACCATATATTTT.

This chain connects TRBV5-4 to TRBJ2-3; TRBD2 matches at 9 bases. This CDR3 has 18 residues. The germline V gene encodes CDR1 SGHNT and CDR2 YYREEE (reference sequence). Losses at the gene ends were 0 bases for V and 2 bases for J; bases not matched to a gene: 10. The CDR3 bases are TGTGCCAGCAGCTTGGCCGGAGGTAGCGGGGGCACCACAGATACGCAGTATTTT. It codes for CASSLAGGSGGTTDTQYF.

This chain links TRBV9 with TRBJ1-5, with unresolved D. CDR3 length: 13 amino acids. Germline values: CDR1 SGDLS, CDR2 YYNGEE. V was shortened by 3 bases and J by 7 bases, with 11 bases between the two germline ends. The CDR3 here is CASSASAGQPQHF. CDR3 DNA sequence: TGTGCCAGCAGCGCTTCAGCGGGGCAGCCCCAGCATTTT.

This chain uses TRBV7-8 with TRBJ1-6, with D tentatively TRBD1 (5 bases). Per the germline V gene, CDR1 is SGHVS and CDR2 is FQNEAQ. Trimming pared 1 base from V and 5 bases from J, leaving 18 bases between. The CDR3 is 18 amino acids. The CDR3 DNA reads as TGTGCCAGCAGCTTAGGGAGAACACCGGGACGTAATAATTCACCCCTCCACTTT. Its translation is CASSLGRTPGRNNSPLHF. Combining the CDR3 with reference TRBV7-8 and TRBJ1-6 gives the whole variable domain GAGVSQSPRYKVAKRGQDVALRCDPISGHVSLFWYQQALGQGPEFLTYFQNEAQLDKSGLPSDRFFAERPEGSVSTLKIQRTQQEDSAVYLCASSLGRTPGRNNSPLHFGNGTRLTVT.

The V call is TRBV15, the J call TRBJ1-2, with 8 bases fitting TRBD1. The CDR3 length is 13 residues. V was clipped by 1 base and J by 7 bases; unmatched bases: 2. In germline, CDR1 is LNHNV, CDR2 YYDKDF (reference sequence). The CDR3 protein is CATSRGTGIGYTF. The CDR3 DNA is TGTGCCACCAGCAGAGGGACAGGGATTGGCTACACCTTC.